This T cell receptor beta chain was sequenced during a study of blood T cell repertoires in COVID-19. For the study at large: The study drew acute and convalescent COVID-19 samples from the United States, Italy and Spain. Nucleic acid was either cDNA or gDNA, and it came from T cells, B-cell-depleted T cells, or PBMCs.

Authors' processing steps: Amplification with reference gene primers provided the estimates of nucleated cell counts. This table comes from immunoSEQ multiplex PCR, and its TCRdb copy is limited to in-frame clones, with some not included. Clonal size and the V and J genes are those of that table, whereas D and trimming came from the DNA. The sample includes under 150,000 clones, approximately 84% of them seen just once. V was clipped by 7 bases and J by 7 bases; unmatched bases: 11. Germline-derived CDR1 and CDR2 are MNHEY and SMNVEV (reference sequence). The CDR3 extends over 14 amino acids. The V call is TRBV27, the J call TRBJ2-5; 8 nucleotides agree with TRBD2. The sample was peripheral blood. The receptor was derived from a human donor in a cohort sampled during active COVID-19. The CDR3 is CASKRGGSIPTQYF. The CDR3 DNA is TGTGCCAGCAAACGGGGGGGCTCGATTCCGACCCAGTACTTC.